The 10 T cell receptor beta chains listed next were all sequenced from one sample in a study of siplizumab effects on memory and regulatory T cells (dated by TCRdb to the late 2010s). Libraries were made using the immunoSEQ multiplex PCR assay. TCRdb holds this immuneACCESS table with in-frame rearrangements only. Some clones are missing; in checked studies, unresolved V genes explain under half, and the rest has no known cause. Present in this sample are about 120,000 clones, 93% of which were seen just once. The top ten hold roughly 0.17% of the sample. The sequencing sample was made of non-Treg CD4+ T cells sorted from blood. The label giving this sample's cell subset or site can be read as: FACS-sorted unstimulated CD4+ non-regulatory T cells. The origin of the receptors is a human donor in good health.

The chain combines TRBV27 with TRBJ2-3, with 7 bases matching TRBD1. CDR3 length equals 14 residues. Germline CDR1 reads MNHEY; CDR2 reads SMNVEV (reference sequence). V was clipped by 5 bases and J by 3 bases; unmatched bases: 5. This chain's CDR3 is CASSRQGGTDTQYF. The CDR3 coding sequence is TGTGCCAGCAGTCGACAGGGCGGTACAGATACGCAGTATTTT.

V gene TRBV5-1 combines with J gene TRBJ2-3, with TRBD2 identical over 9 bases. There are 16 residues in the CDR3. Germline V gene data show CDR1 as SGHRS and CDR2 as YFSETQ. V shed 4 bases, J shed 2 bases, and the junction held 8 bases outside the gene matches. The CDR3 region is CASSQSGGPSTDTQYF. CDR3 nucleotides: TGCGCCAGCAGCCAAAGCGGGGGGCCATCCACAGATACGCAGTATTTT.

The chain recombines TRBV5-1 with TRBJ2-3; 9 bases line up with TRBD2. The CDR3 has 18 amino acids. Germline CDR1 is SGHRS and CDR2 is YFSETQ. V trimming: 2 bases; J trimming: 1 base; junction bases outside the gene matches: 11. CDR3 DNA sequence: TGCGCCAGCAGCTTTTCCGCCGGAGAGCGGGGGGGCACAGATACGCAGTATTTT. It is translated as CASSFSAGERGGTDTQYF.

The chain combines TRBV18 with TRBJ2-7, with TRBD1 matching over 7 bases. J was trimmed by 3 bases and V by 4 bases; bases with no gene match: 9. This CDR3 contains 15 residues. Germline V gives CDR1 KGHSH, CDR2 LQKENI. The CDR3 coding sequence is TGTGCCAGCTCACTCTTGGGACAGTCTGGCTACGAGCAGTACTTC. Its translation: CASSLLGQSGYEQYF.

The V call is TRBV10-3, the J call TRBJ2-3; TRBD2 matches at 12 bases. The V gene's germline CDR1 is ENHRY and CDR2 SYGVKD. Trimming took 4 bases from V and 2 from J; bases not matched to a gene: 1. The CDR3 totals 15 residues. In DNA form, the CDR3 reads TGTGCCATCAGTGGGACTAGCGGGGTCACAGATACGCAGTATTTT. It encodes CAISGTSGVTDTQYF.

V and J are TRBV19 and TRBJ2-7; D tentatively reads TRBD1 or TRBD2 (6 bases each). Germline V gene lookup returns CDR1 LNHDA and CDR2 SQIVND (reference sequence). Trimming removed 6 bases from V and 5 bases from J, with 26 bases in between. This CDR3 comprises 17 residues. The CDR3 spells CASSPYPPIGRGHEQYF. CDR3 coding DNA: TGTGCCAGTAGCCCTTATCCCCCCATAGGCCGGGGGCACGAGCAGTACTTC.

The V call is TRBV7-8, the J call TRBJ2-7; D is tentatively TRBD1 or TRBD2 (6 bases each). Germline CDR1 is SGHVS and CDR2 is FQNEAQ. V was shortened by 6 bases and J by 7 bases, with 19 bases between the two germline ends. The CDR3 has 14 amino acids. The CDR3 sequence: CASRFRDNGGEQYF. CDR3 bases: TGTGCCAGCAGGTTCCGGGACAATGGGGGGGAGCAGTACTTC.

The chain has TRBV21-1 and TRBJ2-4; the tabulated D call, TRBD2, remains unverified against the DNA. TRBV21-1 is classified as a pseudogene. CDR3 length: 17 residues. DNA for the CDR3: TGTGCCAGCAGCAAAAAGGCTACTAGCGGGGCCAAAAACATTCAGTACTTC. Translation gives CASSKKATSGAKNIQYF.

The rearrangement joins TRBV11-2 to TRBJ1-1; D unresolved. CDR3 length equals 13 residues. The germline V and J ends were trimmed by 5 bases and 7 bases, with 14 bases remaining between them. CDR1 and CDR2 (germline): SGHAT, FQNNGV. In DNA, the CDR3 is TGTGCCAGCAGCCCACGACATTTTAGTGAAGCTTTCTTT. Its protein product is CASSPRHFSEAFF.

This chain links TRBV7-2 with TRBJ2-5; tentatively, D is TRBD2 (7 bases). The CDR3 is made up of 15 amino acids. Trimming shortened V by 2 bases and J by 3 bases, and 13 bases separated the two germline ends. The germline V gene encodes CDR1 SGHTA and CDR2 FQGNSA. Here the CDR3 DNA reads TGTGCCAGCAGCTTACGCGGGGGCGACGAAGAGACCCAGTACTTC. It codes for CASSLRGGDEETQYF.